This T cell receptor (beta chain) came from a study of cytomegalovirus exposure and HLA in healthy donors. Deletions cut 4 bases from V and 4 bases from J, with 9 bases between. The CDR3 totals 13 residues. Germline V gives CDR1 MRHNA, CDR2 SNTAGT. The PCR used 60 Vbeta and 13 Jbeta primers. Libraries were prepared by immunoSEQ multiplex PCR; TCRdb keeps only in-frame clonotypes and omits some of them. The table has about 60,000 clones, 70% seen once. The sample taken for sequencing was PBMCs. The sequence was collected from an older woman in good health and CMV-seropositive. The chain recombines TRBV6-4 with TRBJ2-3; D is unresolved. The CDR3, as DNA: TGTGCCAGCAGTGTAGAGTTGGCAGATACGCAGTATTTT. This sequence encodes CASSVELADTQYF.